Each of the 13 T cell receptor beta chains below was sequenced from the same sample in a study of CD8 T cells in Susac syndrome. A quantity of about 0.5 to 1 ug RNA underwent reverse transcription using random hexamers. TCRdb re-called the immunoSEQ multiplex PCR reads through MiXCR, storing one row per CDR3 protein. The sample yields 56,000 or so distinct CDR3 sequences, roughly 94% seen once. Specimen: CD8+ T cells from PBMCs. The receptors derive from a human donor with Susac syndrome.

This clonotype appeared a few times. The chain employs TRBV28 and TRBJ2-7; D is undetermined. The V and J ends lost 0 bases and 6 bases respectively, with 6 bases between them. Germline CDR1 and CDR2: MDHEN and SYDVKM. CDR3 length equals 12 residues. The CDR3 spells CASSLWHGEQYF. CDR3 in DNA: TGTGCCAGCAGTTTATGGCACGGCGAGCAGTACTTC. Combining the CDR3 with reference TRBV28 and TRBJ2-7 gives the whole variable domain DVKVTQSSRYLVKRTGEKVFLECVQDMDHENMFWYRQDPGLGLRLIYFSYDVKMKEKGDIPEGYSVSREKKERFSLILESASTNQTSMYLCASSLWHGEQYFGPGTRLTVT.

The V and J genes are TRBV18 and TRBJ1-5; 7 nucleotides line up with TRBD1. Germline CDR1 reads KGHSH; CDR2 reads LQKENI. The CDR3 sequence is 16 residues long. V gave up 0 bases and J gave up 5 bases; unmatched junction bases: 7. The chain's CDR3 is CASSPPGTVGDQPQHF. The CDR3 nucleotides are TGTGCCAGCTCACCACCGGGGACAGTGGGAGATCAGCCCCAGCATTTT.

The J gene is TRBJ2-7, the V gene TRBV28; TRBD2 agrees at 9 bases. Germline CDR1 MDHEN, CDR2 SYDVKM. CDR3 length equals 17 residues. The ends lost 6 bases at V and 1 base at J; junction bases unmatched: 13. In DNA, the CDR3 is TGTGCCAGCAGCTCCCCACAGCGGGGGGTTAGGTCCTACGAGCAGTACTTC. Its protein is CASSSPQRGVRSYEQYF.

The rearrangement uses TRBV29-1 and TRBJ2-7; 8 bases line up with TRBD1. Germline assignment: CDR1 SQVTM and CDR2 ANQGSEA. The CDR3 has 13 residues. J gave up 2 bases and V 6 bases, and 6 bases lay outside the gene matches. The CDR3 sequence: CSVKTGEAYEQYF. CDR3 bases: TGCAGCGTCAAGACAGGGGAAGCCTACGAGCAGTACTTC.

The chain is built from TRBV19 and TRBJ1-2; TRBD1 aligns across 8 bases. Trimming cost V 5 bases and J 12 bases; bases outside gene matches: 11. The CDR3 extends over 13 amino acids. The germline V gene has CDR1 LNHDA and CDR2 SQIVND (reference sequence). The CDR3 nucleotides read TGTGCCAGTAGTCCTACCGGACAGGGCTTCGACACCTTC. This sequence encodes CASSPTGQGFDTF.

The chain is built from TRBV29-1 and TRBJ2-1; unclear D gene. V shed 6 bases and J shed 0 bases, with 15 bases lying between them. Germline V CDR1 and CDR2: SQVTM, ANQGSEA. This CDR3 has 15 amino acids. The CDR3 here is CSVDPTDSSYNEQFF. The CDR3 region has the DNA TGCAGCGTCGACCCGACCGATAGCTCCTACAATGAGCAGTTCTTC.

This clonotype was counted a few times. The V call is TRBV9, the J call TRBJ2-1; tentative D call: TRBD2 (5 bases). V lost 7 bases to trimming and J lost 7 bases, with 18 bases between them. The CDR3 runs to 14 residues. Germline V lookup: CDR1 SGDLS, CDR2 YYNGEE. For the CDR3, the DNA is TGTGCCAGCGCGAAGACCCGCCCGGGGAATGAGCAGTTCTTC. Translation: CASAKTRPGNEQFF.

The chain couples TRBV7-2 to TRBJ2-3; perhaps TRBD2 as D (6 bases). Trimming removed 0 bases from V and 2 bases from J, with 12 bases in between. There are 16 residues in the CDR3. In germline, CDR1 is SGHTA, CDR2 FQGNSA. The CDR3 bases are TGTGCCAGCAGCTTAGCGCGGGCGGGACTCACAGATACGCAGTATTTT. As protein: CASSLARAGLTDTQYF.

In DNA form, the CDR3 reads TGTGCCAGCAGCTTAGCAGGGGACCCAGATACGCAGTATTTT. This sequence encodes CASSLAGDPDTQYF. The chain combines TRBV7-8 with TRBJ2-3, with D perhaps TRBD1 or TRBD2 (5 bases each). There are 14 residues in the CDR3. V dropped 0 bases and J dropped 4 bases, with 8 bases sitting between them. CDR1 is SGHVS, CDR2 FQNEAQ, per germline.

The chain has TRBV5-1 and TRBJ1-1; 8 nucleotides agree with TRBD1. The CDR3 has 14 residues. The J segment lost 3 bases and the V segment lost 4 bases, leaving 5 bases of the junction unmatched. Germline values: CDR1 SGHRS, CDR2 YFSETQ. CDR3 sequence (DNA): TGCGCCAGCAGCCCGCAGGGGGCCGACACTGAAGCTTTCTTT. It codes for CASSPQGADTEAFF.

The V gene is TRBV7-9, the J gene TRBJ1-2; D ambiguous. This CDR3 spans 12 amino acids. The germline V and J ends were trimmed by 7 bases and 4 bases, with 10 bases remaining between them. CDR1 and CDR2 from the germline V gene are SEHNR and FQNEAQ (reference sequence). The CDR3 region is CASTQKFYGYTF. The CDR3 DNA is TGTGCCAGCACCCAGAAGTTCTATGGCTACACCTTC.

The chain combines TRBV20-1 with TRBJ1-2, with 7 positions matching TRBD1. The V and J ends lost 5 bases and 7 bases, in that order; junction bases with no gene match: 4. The CDR3 runs to 11 residues. Germline loops: CDR1 DFQATT, CDR2 SNEGSKA (reference sequence). This chain's CDR3 is CSAQQGSGYTF. The DNA for the CDR3 is TGCAGTGCTCAACAGGGGTCTGGCTACACCTTC.

The chain uses TRBV12-3 or TRBV12-4 and TRBJ2-3; the match to TRBD1 covers 10 bases. The CDR3 is 16 amino acids. J gave up 6 bases and V 5 bases, and 11 bases lay outside the gene matches. The DNA for the CDR3 is TGTGCCAGCAGTCCGAGACAGGGGGCGAGTATGGATACGCAGTATTTT. It encodes CASSPRQGASMDTQYF.